This T cell receptor beta chain was observed in a study of beta chain features in type 1 diabetes. Study context: Sorted cell examination encompassed over 90 million cells across all samples.

Study conclusions and caveats: Since sequencing was performed on cDNA, cells with high TCR expression could be over-represented. Relative to healthy donors, patients appeared to have naive, central memory and Treg TCRB repertoires that were more similar.

Of the isolated RNA, all was reverse transcribed, and so the sequenced material was expressed TCRB transcripts. Here immunoSEQ multiplex PCR was the method, and the copy in TCRdb shows in-frame clones only, minus some. The sample holds about 220,000 clones, about 11% seen once. This clone was seen only a few times. Its antigen is as yet unknown. The sample comprised central memory CD4+ T cells from blood. This sequence originates from a man between 18 and 29 years old in good health.

The CDR3 DNA sequence: TGTGCCCACAAAGGGGATACGCAGTATTTT. It is translated as CAHKGDTQYF. The rearrangement joins TRBV30 to TRBJ2-3; D remains ambiguous. This CDR3 has 10 residues. CDR1 and CDR2 from the germline V gene are GTSNPN and SVGIG (reference sequence). Between the trimmed V and J ends, which lost 8 bases and 6 bases, there was a span of 9 bases.